The T cell receptor (beta chain) described here comes from a study of CD4 T cells in relation to SARS-CoV-2 and coronaviruses. Background on the study: After roughly eleven days of antigen culture, PBMC TCR beta CDR3s were sequenced.

Unexposed donor CD4+ T cells date from 2011-2018, before the COVID-19 pandemic. After around nine days of culture, CD4+ T cells were isolated. Data came from immunoSEQ multiplex PCR; TCRdb stores just in-frame clones and leaves some out. Altogether about 22,000 clones are present, around 68% being singletons, with the ten largest covering under 20%. This CDR3 is 11 amino acids long. Trimming cost V 4 bases and J 7 bases, with 8 bases left between them. The germline V gene encodes CDR1 SGHTS and CDR2 YDEGEE. On this clone: Its antigen is as yet unknown.

Sample: CD4+ T cells from PBMCs, cultured in vitro. The chain joins TRBV5-8 to TRBJ2-5; D ambiguous. The receptor was isolated from a human donor in good health. CDR3 sequence: CASSQEGTQYF. In DNA, the CDR3 is TGTGCCAGCAGCCAGGAAGGGACCCAGTACTTC.